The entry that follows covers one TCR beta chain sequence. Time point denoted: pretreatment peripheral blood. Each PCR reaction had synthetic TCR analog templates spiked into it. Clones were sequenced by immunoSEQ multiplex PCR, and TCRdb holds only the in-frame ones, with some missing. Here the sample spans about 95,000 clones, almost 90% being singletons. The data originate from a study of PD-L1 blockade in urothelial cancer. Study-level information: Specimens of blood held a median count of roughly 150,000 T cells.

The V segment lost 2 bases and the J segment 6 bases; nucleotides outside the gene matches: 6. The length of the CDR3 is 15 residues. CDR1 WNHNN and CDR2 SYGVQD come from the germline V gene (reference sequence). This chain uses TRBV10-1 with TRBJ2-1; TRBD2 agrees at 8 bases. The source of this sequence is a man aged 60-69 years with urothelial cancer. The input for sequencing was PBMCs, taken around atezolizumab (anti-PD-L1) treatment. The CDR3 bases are TGCGCCAGCAGTGAGGATAGCGGGGAATCCAATGAGCAGTTCTTC. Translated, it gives CASSEDSGESNEQFF.